Below, 28 T cell receptor beta chains from the same sample are listed, as sequenced in a study of shared clonotypes between healthy human individuals. Selected positively for CCR7 and CD45RO-negative, naive CD8 cells excluded terminally differentiated effector memory CD45RA+ cells. Clones were read by immunoSEQ multiplex PCR, and TCRdb kept only the in-frame ones, dropping some. The table has a few million clones, 90% to 95% seen once. Sequencing input: naive CD8+ T cells from PBMCs. Source of these receptors: a man between 18 and 29 years old in good health. Some clones in this sample may be carry-over from other donors' samples.

This chain connects TRBV5-6 to TRBJ2-7, with 9 bases that match TRBD1. This CDR3 has 13 residues. The germline CDR1 and CDR2 sequences are SGHDT and YYEEEE. After removal of 0 bases from V and 13 bases from J, the junction contained 8 bases not matched to a gene. The CDR3 region is CASSLVGDRVAYF. The CDR3 nucleotides read TGTGCCAGCAGCTTGGTCGGGGACAGGGTCGCCTACTTC.

As for this clone: Other DNA sequences within the sample encode an identical CDR3. The rearrangement joins TRBV27 to TRBJ2-6; no clear D. This CDR3 spans 13 amino acids. Germline-derived CDR1 and CDR2 are MNHEY and SMNVEV (reference sequence). V lost 3 bases to trimming and J lost 4 bases, with 4 bases between them. CDR3 sequence (DNA): TGTGCCAGCAGTTTGAACGGGGCCAACGTCCTGACTTTC. Translated, it gives CASSLNGANVLTF. Together with reference TRBV27 and TRBJ2-6, the CDR3 gives the full variable domain: EAQVTQNPRYLITVTGKKLTVTCSQNMNHEYMSWYRQDPGLGLRQIYYSMNVEVTDKGDVPEGYKVSRKEKRNFPLILESPSPNQTSLYFCASSLNGANVLTFGAGSRLTVL.

J is TRBJ2-7 and V is TRBV6-6; possibly TRBD2 for D (6 bases). The V and J ends lost 3 bases and 3 bases respectively, with 12 bases between them. The CDR3 has 14 amino acids. Germline-derived CDR1 and CDR2 are MNHNY and SVGAGI (reference sequence). The CDR3 loop is CASSYWRDGYEQYF. The CDR3 DNA reads TGTGCCAGCAGTTATTGGCGGGACGGCTACGAGCAGTACTTC.

The chain carries TRBV9 and TRBJ2-1; the D gene is possibly TRBD1 (5 bases). The CDR3 loop spans 16 amino acids. CDR1 is SGDLS and CDR2 is YYNGEE in the germline V gene. The V gene lost 0 bases and the J gene lost 6 bases, with 16 bases spanning the gap. The CDR3 region is CASSVGSPPRGNEQFF. The CDR3 DNA reads TGTGCCAGCAGCGTAGGAAGCCCTCCTAGGGGCAATGAGCAGTTCTTC. Looking up the rest from reference TRBV9 and TRBJ2-1 gives the full variable domain: DSGVTQTPKHLITATGQRVTLRCSPRSGDLSVYWYQQSLDQGLQFLIQYYNGEERAKGNILERFSAQQFPDLHSELNLSSLELGDSALYFCASSVGSPPRGNEQFFGPGTRLTVL.

The chain is built from TRBV27 and TRBJ2-3; weak D call: TRBD2 (6 bases). The germline V gene encodes CDR1 MNHEY and CDR2 SMNVEV (reference sequence). The CDR3 length is 17 residues. The V and J ends lost 4 bases and 0 bases respectively, with 17 bases between them. Here the CDR3 DNA reads TGTGCCAGCAGTTCGCTATGGGTAGCGGCTAGCACAGATACGCAGTATTTT. Translating it yields CASSSLWVAASTDTQYF.

About this clone itself: The same CDR3 is also encoded by other DNA sequences in this sample. The J gene is TRBJ2-3, the V gene TRBV9, with 7 nucleotides matching TRBD2. The CDR3 contains 15 residues. Germline lookup yields CDR1 SGDLS and CDR2 YYNGEE. V was pared by 0 bases and J by 2 bases, with 3 bases of the junction left unmatched. The CDR3 loop reads CASSVAAGSTDTQYF. The CDR3 region has the DNA TGTGCCAGCAGCGTAGCAGCGGGATCCACAGATACGCAGTATTTT. Supplemented by reference TRBV9 and TRBJ2-3, the full variable domain reads DSGVTQTPKHLITATGQRVTLRCSPRSGDLSVYWYQQSLDQGLQFLIQYYNGEERAKGNILERFSAQQFPDLHSELNLSSLELGDSALYFCASSVAAGSTDTQYFGPGTRLTVL.

V gene TRBV15 combines with J gene TRBJ1-4; the D gene is possibly TRBD1 (5 bases). Germline V CDR1 and CDR2: LNHNV, YYDKDF (reference sequence). The CDR3 is made up of 15 amino acids. V lost 1 base to trimming and J lost 3 bases, with 9 bases between them. The CDR3 is CATSRVAGPNEKLFF. CDR3 bases: TGTGCCACCAGCAGAGTTGCAGGGCCTAATGAAAAACTGTTTTTT.

The chain uses TRBV27 and TRBJ1-1; no clear D. The CDR3 loop spans 13 amino acids. The germline V gene has CDR1 MNHEY and CDR2 SMNVEV (reference sequence). The V gene lost 0 bases and the J gene lost 11 bases, with 13 bases spanning the gap. The CDR3 sequence is CASSLSPRLEAFF. For the CDR3, the DNA is TGTGCCAGCAGTTTATCTCCCCGCTTGGAGGCTTTCTTT.

The CDR3 region has the DNA TGTGCCATCAGCCAGGGAAACACTGAAGCTTTCTTT. Translation gives CAISQGNTEAFF. The chain employs TRBV10-3 and TRBJ1-1, with D tentatively TRBD1 (5 bases). V was cut by 6 bases and J by 2 bases, with 7 bases left in between. The CDR3 contains 12 residues. The germline V gene has CDR1 ENHRY and CDR2 SYGVKD.

The chain is built from TRBV12-5 and TRBJ2-5; 7 positions match TRBD1. Losses at the gene ends were 3 bases for V and 2 bases for J; bases not matched to a gene: 6. The CDR3 loop spans 15 amino acids. Looked up from germline, CDR1 is LGHNT and CDR2 is FRNRAP. The CDR3 sequence is CASGFQGEYQETQYF. The CDR3 DNA sequence: TGTGCTAGTGGTTTTCAGGGGGAGTATCAAGAGACCCAGTACTTC.

The J gene is TRBJ2-5, the V gene TRBV27, with 16 bases identical to TRBD2. The junction had 14 bases not matched to a gene; V was cut back by 6 bases and J by 4 bases. This CDR3 region has 19 residues. Germline CDR1 reads MNHEY; CDR2 reads SMNVEV (reference sequence). This CDR3 reads CASSFKTPGTSGRAETQYF. The CDR3 DNA reads as TGTGCCAGCAGCTTTAAGACCCCCGGGACTAGCGGGAGGGCAGAGACCCAGTACTTC.

The chain couples TRBV19 to TRBJ2-3, with D perhaps matching TRBD2 (5 bases). CDR3 length equals 15 residues. Germline-derived CDR1 and CDR2 are LNHDA and SQIVND (reference sequence). V was trimmed by 4 bases and J by 2 bases, leaving 13 bases between them. The CDR3 protein is CASSSLSSVTDTQYF. The CDR3 region has the DNA TGTGCCAGTAGTAGCCTTAGTAGCGTCACAGATACGCAGTATTTT.

Comment on this clone: Other DNA sequences in the sample encode the same CDR3. J is TRBJ2-7 and V is TRBV19; the D gene is possibly TRBD2 (6 bases). With 3 bases removed from V and 4 bases from J, the gap between germline ends came to 7 bases. This CDR3 spans 12 amino acids. Germline V gene data show CDR1 as LNHDA and CDR2 as SQIVND (reference sequence). The CDR3 DNA reads as TGTGCCAGTAGTATCGCGGGGTACGAGCAGTACTTC. It codes for CASSIAGYEQYF.

The rearrangement links TRBV19 to TRBJ2-7, with D perhaps TRBD2 (6 bases). Germline CDR1 is LNHDA and CDR2 is SQIVND (reference sequence). The CDR3 is made up of 13 amino acids. The ends were cut back, 7 bases at V and 0 bases at J, with 10 bases in the middle. CDR3 region: CASTPGGSYEQYF. CDR3 DNA sequence: TGTGCCAGTACCCCCGGGGGCTCCTACGAGCAGTACTTC.

The rearrangement links TRBV28 to TRBJ2-7; TRBD2 matches at 8 bases. The CDR3 is made up of 16 amino acids. CDR1 is MDHEN, CDR2 SYDVKM, per germline. The V and J ends lost 3 bases and 1 base, in that order; junction bases with no gene match: 8. The CDR3: CASSFRQSGGSYEQYF. CDR3 nucleotides: TGTGCCAGCAGTTTCCGGCAATCGGGAGGGTCCTACGAGCAGTACTTC.

The chain recombines TRBV19 with TRBJ2-1, with TRBD2 identical over 9 bases. Losses at the gene ends were 3 bases for V and 12 bases for J; bases not matched to a gene: 9. The CDR3 sequence is 14 residues long. CDR1 and CDR2 (germline): LNHDA, SQIVND (reference sequence). CDR3 sequence (DNA): TGTGCCAGTAGTATTGGCGGGAGGGCCGGTCCGCAGTTCTTC. It is translated as CASSIGGRAGPQFF.

The chain has TRBV28 and TRBJ1-1, with 8 bases aligning to TRBD1. V lost 6 bases to trimming and J lost 0 bases; unmatched junction nucleotides: 6. The germline V gene has CDR1 MDHEN and CDR2 SYDVKM. CDR3 size: 15 residues. The CDR3 bases are TGTGCCAGCAGCCGGACAGGGAGAATGAACACTGAAGCTTTCTTT. This encodes CASSRTGRMNTEAFF.

The V and J genes are TRBV7-2 and TRBJ2-5, with a weak D call TRBD2 (6 bases). V shed 6 bases and J shed 5 bases, with 28 bases lying between them. CDR3 length: 18 amino acids. Germline CDR1 and CDR2: SGHTA and FQGNSA. As DNA, the CDR3 is TGTGCCAGCAGTCCCTTAGGTTGGTCTACTAGCCTGTTGGAGACCCAGTACTTC. Residues: CASSPLGWSTSLLETQYF.

This clone has a single count. V and J are TRBV5-6 and TRBJ1-1; D uncertain. The CDR3 has 13 amino acids. CDR1 SGHDT and CDR2 YYEEEE come from the germline V gene. Trimming removed 2 bases at V and 1 base at J, with 6 bases between. CDR3 protein: CASSLRANTEAFF. CDR3 nucleotides: TGTGCCAGCAGCTTACGAGCGAACACTGAAGCTTTCTTT.

J is TRBJ2-5 and V is TRBV10-3, with TRBD2 identical over 7 bases. The CDR3 loop spans 15 amino acids. Unmatched junction bases numbered 12, after V lost 7 bases and J lost 4 bases. Germline assignment: CDR1 ENHRY and CDR2 SYGVKD. Written as DNA, the CDR3 is TGTGCCATCAAGACGGGCGAGACTAGCTCAGAGACCCAGTACTTC. This translates into CAIKTGETSSETQYF.

The chain combines TRBV20-1 with TRBJ1-1; no reliable D call. CDR1 is DFQATT and CDR2 is SNEGSKA in the germline V gene (reference sequence). Trimming took off 5 bases at V and 2 bases at J, with 6 bases between the two ends. The CDR3 extends over 11 amino acids. The CDR3 loop is CSAYDNTEAFF. DNA for the CDR3: TGCAGTGCTTATGATAACACTGAAGCTTTCTTT.

The rearrangement links TRBV7-2 to TRBJ2-7, with D possibly TRBD2 on 5 matching bases. CDR3 length equals 13 residues. Trimming stripped 1 base from V and 6 bases from J, with 10 bases between. Germline V lookup: CDR1 SGHTA, CDR2 FQGNSA. CDR3 residues: CASSLVGSGEQYF. For the CDR3, the DNA is TGTGCCAGCAGCTTAGTAGGGAGCGGCGAGCAGTACTTC.

The chain recombines TRBV6-6 with TRBJ2-7; 7 bases match TRBD1. V was pared by 5 bases and J by 2 bases, with 6 bases of the junction left unmatched. The CDR3 consists of 14 residues. Germline values: CDR1 MNHNY, CDR2 SVGAGI (reference sequence). CDR3 protein: CASSLPGQTYEQYF. CDR3 DNA sequence: TGTGCCAGCAGTCTCCCGGGACAGACCTACGAGCAGTACTTC.

V gene TRBV15 combines with J gene TRBJ2-7; D may correspond to TRBD1 or TRBD2 (5 bases each). The CDR3 has 17 amino acids. Germline CDR1 reads LNHNV; CDR2 reads YYDKDF (reference sequence). Trimming took 0 bases from V and 2 from J, leaving 17 bases between them. The CDR3 region is CATSREGVGENTYEQYF. As DNA, the CDR3 is TGTGCCACCAGCAGAGAGGGGGTCGGCGAGAACACCTACGAGCAGTACTTC. Supplemented by reference TRBV15 and TRBJ2-7, the full variable domain reads DAMVIQNPRYQVTQFGKPVTLSCSQTLNHNVMYWYQQKSSQAPKLLFHYYDKDFNNEADTPDNFQSRRPNTSFCFLDIRSPGLGDTAMYLCATSREGVGENTYEQYFGPGTRLTVT.

This clone was picked up a small number of times. The CDR3 sequence is CASSQDPTDRVNTEAFF. The CDR3 coding sequence is TGCGCCAGCAGCCAAGATCCCACGGACAGGGTGAACACTGAAGCTTTCTTT. The J gene is TRBJ1-1, the V gene TRBV4-1; TRBD1 agrees at 8 bases. The CDR3 totals 17 residues. The germline CDR1 and CDR2 sequences are MGHRA and YSYEKL. The V and J ends lost 0 bases and 0 bases, in that order; junction bases with no gene match: 6.

The chain links TRBV4-1 to TRBJ2-1, with D hard to call. Trimming cost V 0 bases and J 6 bases, with 6 bases left between them. CDR1 MGHRA and CDR2 YSYEKL come from the germline V gene. The CDR3 has 13 residues. The CDR3 DNA reads TGCGCCAGCAGCCAAGAATGGGTCAATGAGCAGTTCTTC. Protein product: CASSQEWVNEQFF.

The chain carries TRBV11-2 and TRBJ2-7, with D hard to call. Germline V gene data show CDR1 as SGHAT and CDR2 as FQNNGV. V lost 2 bases and J 2 bases, leaving 7 bases between the germline ends. CDR3 length: 13 amino acids. CDR3 region: CASSLFTAYEQYF. The CDR3 bases are TGTGCCAGCAGCTTATTTACGGCCTACGAGCAGTACTTC.

This chain uses TRBV7-9 with TRBJ1-2; D unclear. The CDR3 has 14 residues. Germline-derived CDR1 and CDR2 are SEHNR and FQNEAQ (reference sequence). V was pared by 2 bases and J by 2 bases, with 9 bases between. The CDR3 region is CASSLSPTNYGYTF. In DNA form, the CDR3 reads TGTGCCAGCAGCTTATCCCCCACAAACTATGGCTACACCTTC.